Presented here are 29 T cell receptor beta chains from one specimen sequenced in a study of cytomegalovirus exposure and HLA in healthy donors. Primers for the PCR totalled 60 Vbeta and 13 Jbeta. Generated by immunoSEQ multiplex PCR, the TCRdb table keeps only in-frame clones and is missing some. The data show about 150,000 clones, 70% to 80% seen once. The specimen was PBMCs. These receptors were taken from a middle-aged woman in good health and CMV-seronegative.

V and J are TRBV28 and TRBJ1-6; D possibly corresponds to TRBD1 (6 bases). CDR1 and CDR2 from the germline V gene are MDHEN and SYDVKM. With 7 bases removed from V and 0 bases from J, the gap between germline ends came to 10 bases. This CDR3 contains 15 residues. The DNA of the CDR3 is TGTGCCAGCACTTCGGACAGCTCCTATAATTCACCCCTCCACTTT. It encodes CASTSDSSYNSPLHF. Full variable domain (missing parts from reference TRBV28 and TRBJ1-6): DVKVTQSSRYLVKRTGEKVFLECVQDMDHENMFWYRQDPGLGLRLIYFSYDVKMKEKGDIPEGYSVSREKKERFSLILESASTNQTSMYLCASTSDSSYNSPLHFGNGTRLTVT.

The rearrangement links TRBV10-3 to TRBJ1-4; 9 positions match TRBD1. CDR3 length: 18 residues. Germline V gives CDR1 ENHRY, CDR2 SYGVKD. Trimming removed 2 bases from V and 5 bases from J; junction bases left unmatched: 12. This CDR3 reads CAISEVGQGLGGNEKLFF. In DNA form, the CDR3 reads TGTGCCATCAGTGAGGTGGGACAGGGTCTAGGGGGCAATGAAAAACTGTTTTTT.

The chain is built from TRBV7-9 and TRBJ2-1, with TRBD1 matching over 10 bases. The CDR3 loop spans 15 amino acids. After removal of 5 bases from V and 3 bases from J, the junction contained 4 bases not matched to a gene. The germline CDR1 and CDR2 sequences are SEHNR and FQNEAQ (reference sequence). This chain's CDR3 is CASSPGTGDYNEQFF. CDR3 nucleotide sequence: TGTGCCAGCAGCCCAGGGACAGGGGACTACAATGAGCAGTTCTTC.

The chain uses TRBV4-1 and TRBJ1-1; TRBD1 agrees at 7 bases. The trim removed 4 bases at V and 11 bases at J, leaving 10 bases unmatched. Germline assignment: CDR1 MGHRA and CDR2 YSYEKL. CDR3 length: 13 residues. CDR3 bases: TGCGCCAGCAGCCGGCCGGACAGGTCGTTGGCTTTCTTT. Protein product: CASSRPDRSLAFF.

The rearrangement uses TRBV5-1 and TRBJ2-3, with 9 bases aligning to TRBD2. Unmatched junction bases numbered 6, after V lost 1 base and J lost 6 bases. Germline V CDR1 and CDR2: SGHRS, YFSETQ. CDR3 length: 15 amino acids. For the CDR3, the DNA is TGCGCCAGCAGCTTGTCTGGCGGGGGGGTGGATACGCAGTATTTT. It translates to CASSLSGGGVDTQYF.

Points on this clone: Other DNA sequences in the sample encode the same CDR3. The rearrangement joins TRBV5-1 to TRBJ2-1; 10 positions match TRBD1. Looked up from germline, CDR1 is SGHRS and CDR2 is YFSETQ. This CDR3 has 15 amino acids. Trimming removed 2 bases from V and 5 bases from J; junction bases left unmatched: 4. The CDR3 DNA sequence: TGCGCCAGCAGCTTACGGACAGGGGGGGACAATGAGCAGTTCTTC. Translation: CASSLRTGGDNEQFF.

The chain has TRBV29-1 and TRBJ1-2; the D gene is possibly TRBD1 (6 bases). V was shortened by 3 bases and J by 0 bases, with 11 bases between the two germline ends. The CDR3 extends over 14 amino acids. Germline V lookup: CDR1 SQVTM, CDR2 ANQGSEA. The CDR3 DNA is TGCAGCGTTGACGGGGGGGCATCTAACTATGGCTACACCTTC. Translating it yields CSVDGGASNYGYTF.

The V call is TRBV27, the J call TRBJ1-4; a weak D match, TRBD1 (6 bases). This CDR3 region has 15 residues. Germline CDR1 and CDR2: MNHEY and SMNVEV (reference sequence). V lost 3 bases to trimming and J lost 7 bases, with 15 bases between them. The CDR3 sequence: CASSFWTAFGEKLFF. CDR3 nucleotide sequence: TGTGCCAGCAGTTTCTGGACAGCTTTCGGTGAAAAACTGTTTTTT.

The chain combines TRBV28 with TRBJ2-7; D ambiguous. CDR1 is MDHEN and CDR2 is SYDVKM in the germline V gene. The CDR3 is 14 residues long. Trimming shortened V by 4 bases and J by 3 bases, and 13 bases separated the two germline ends. CDR3 DNA: TGTGCCAGCAGTTCGTCGACTGAACTCTACGAGCAGTACTTC. It yields the protein CASSSSTELYEQYF.

This chain links TRBV2 with TRBJ1-5; 7 bases agree with TRBD1. V lost 7 bases and J lost 4; bases outside the gene matches: 13. Germline CDR1 is SNHLY and CDR2 is FYNNEI. The CDR3 extends over 16 amino acids. The CDR3, as DNA: TGTGCCAGCACCATACCGACAGGGAGCGGGAATCAGCCCCAGCATTTT. As protein: CASTIPTGSGNQPQHF.

V usage is TRBV27 and J usage is TRBJ1-1; D remains ambiguous. The CDR3 totals 13 residues. Trimming took off 6 bases at V and 1 base at J, with 9 bases between the two ends. Germline lookup yields CDR1 MNHEY and CDR2 SMNVEV (reference sequence). CDR3 in DNA: TGTGCCAGCAGCATCAGGTGGAACACTGAAGCTTTCTTT. Translating gives CASSIRWNTEAFF.

This clone was counted a few times. The gene calls are TRBV19 and TRBJ1-5; D unclear. CDR1 is LNHDA, CDR2 SQIVND, per germline (reference sequence). The CDR3 length is 16 residues. The V gene lost 2 bases and the J gene lost 2 bases, with 13 bases spanning the gap. The CDR3 loop is CASSISAISGNQPQHF. The CDR3 DNA reads as TGTGCCAGTAGTATAAGCGCAATAAGCGGCAATCAGCCCCAGCATTTT.

This chain joins TRBV10-3 and TRBJ1-3, with D maybe TRBD1 (5 bases). CDR3 length: 15 residues. V lost 4 bases and J 2 bases, leaving 12 bases between the germline ends. Germline CDR1 ENHRY, CDR2 SYGVKD. In DNA, the CDR3 is TGTGCCATCAGTGTATCAGGGCTCCCTGGAAACACCATATATTTT. Its protein is CAISVSGLPGNTIYF.

The V and J genes are TRBV6-5 and TRBJ2-7; D not resolved. V shed 0 bases and J shed 0 bases, with 12 bases lying between them. Germline CDR1 is MNHEY and CDR2 is SVGAGI. This CDR3 is 16 amino acids long. CDR3 sequence reads: CASSYSSQTSSYEQYF. The DNA of the CDR3 is TGTGCCAGCAGTTACTCGAGTCAGACAAGCTCCTACGAGCAGTACTTC.

This rearrangement joins TRBV29-1 to TRBJ2-1; D gene uncertain. Per the germline V gene, CDR1 is SQVTM and CDR2 is ANQGSEA. The CDR3 sequence is 14 residues long. The V end was cut by 8 bases, the J end by 0 bases, with 14 bases between. CDR3 protein: CSSRSRGSYNEQFF. The CDR3 DNA sequence: TGCAGCTCCCGGAGCCGAGGCTCCTACAATGAGCAGTTCTTC.

Written as DNA, the CDR3 is TGTGCCAGCAGCTTAGGGTTTCTAGCTTCGAGCTCCTACAATGAGCAGTTCTTC. As protein: CASSLGFLASSSYNEQFF. The rearrangement joins TRBV7-9 to TRBJ2-1; TRBD2 is a possible D gene (5 bases). In germline, CDR1 is SEHNR, CDR2 FQNEAQ (reference sequence). The CDR3 extends over 18 amino acids. Trimming took off 1 base at V and 0 bases at J, with 16 bases between the two ends.

The rearrangement uses TRBV5-1 and TRBJ2-1; 9 bases fit TRBD1. CDR1 and CDR2 from the germline V gene are SGHRS and YFSETQ. V gave up 7 bases and J gave up 9 bases; unmatched junction bases: 8. This CDR3 comprises 13 residues. The CDR3 bases are TGCGCCAGCCACCGGGACAGGGAAGGTGAGCAGTTCTTC. Translating gives CASHRDREGEQFF.

J is TRBJ1-2 and V is TRBV11-2, with a weak D call TRBD1 (5 bases). Germline CDR1 is SGHAT and CDR2 is FQNNGV. With 3 bases removed from V and 4 bases from J, the gap between germline ends came to 9 bases. The CDR3 is made up of 13 amino acids. CDR3 protein: CASSLEGFYGYTF. The CDR3 region has the DNA TGTGCCAGCAGCTTGGAGGGGTTCTATGGCTACACCTTC.

This chain uses TRBV5-1 with TRBJ1-2; 7 nucleotides align to TRBD1. CDR3 length: 14 amino acids. Looked up from germline, CDR1 is SGHRS and CDR2 is YFSETQ. V shed 5 bases and J 5 bases; nucleotides not matched to a gene: 9. The DNA of the CDR3 is TGCGCCAGCAGGGCTACCCCACAGGGGTATGGCTACACCTTC. It specifies CASRATPQGYGYTF.

This rearrangement joins TRBV10-3 to TRBJ1-4; 10 bases map to TRBD1. The CDR3 is 14 amino acids. CDR1 and CDR2 from the germline V gene are ENHRY and SYGVKD. V lost 6 bases, J lost 7 bases, and 5 bases stayed unmatched. The CDR3 DNA is TGTGCCATCAGGGCGACAGGGGGCAGTGAAAAACTGTTTTTT. Translation gives CAIRATGGSEKLFF.

This sequence joins TRBV5-1 and TRBJ2-4; a weak D match, TRBD1 (6 bases). The CDR3 extends over 13 amino acids. V lost 4 bases and J 8 bases, leaving 13 bases between the germline ends. Germline loops: CDR1 SGHRS, CDR2 YFSETQ. The CDR3 nucleotides read TGCGCCAGCAGCCCGGAAGGGGGATACATTCAGTACTTC. Amino acids: CASSPEGGYIQYF.

This rearrangement joins TRBV5-1 to TRBJ1-1, with D maybe TRBD1 (5 bases). CDR1 and CDR2 from the germline V gene are SGHRS and YFSETQ. The CDR3 spans 17 residues. Deletions cut 0 bases from V and 1 base from J, with 16 bases between. The CDR3 is CASSLAGDSKQNTEAFF. The CDR3 region has the DNA TGCGCCAGCAGCTTGGCCGGAGACAGCAAACAGAACACTGAAGCTTTCTTT. Full variable domain (rest looked up from reference TRBV5-1 and TRBJ1-1): KAGVTQTPRYLIKTRGQQVTLSCSPISGHRSVSWYQQTPGQGLQFLFEYFSETQRNKGNFPGRFSGRQFSNSRSEMNVSTLELGDSALYLCASSLAGDSKQNTEAFFGQGTRLTVV.

This clone was picked up many times. The genes are TRBV5-1 and TRBJ1-4; maybe TRBD1 (5 bases). Looked up from germline, CDR1 is SGHRS and CDR2 is YFSETQ. V was pared by 0 bases and J by 2 bases, with 5 bases between. The CDR3 sequence is 14 residues long. The CDR3 DNA follows: TGCGCCAGCAGCTTGGCAGGGACTAATGAAAAACTGTTTTTT. It translates to CASSLAGTNEKLFF.

The chain combines TRBV18 with TRBJ1-2, with D perhaps TRBD1 (6 bases). The CDR3 runs 13 residues. The germline V gene encodes CDR1 KGHSH and CDR2 LQKENI. V gave up 0 bases and J gave up 4 bases, with 6 bases separating them. CDR3 nucleotide sequence: TGTGCCAGCTCACCACCGGACAGCTATGGCTACACCTTC. Translation gives CASSPPDSYGYTF.

The chain couples TRBV25-1 to TRBJ1-2; D might be TRBD1 (6 bases). This CDR3 contains 16 residues. Germline CDR1 is MGHDK and CDR2 is SYGVNS. V lost 2 bases, J lost 0 bases, and 13 bases lay in between. The chain's CDR3 is CASSEGPAGANYGYTF. The CDR3 DNA is TGTGCCAGCAGTGAAGGTCCCGCAGGGGCTAACTATGGCTACACCTTC.

This clone has a handful of counts. The chain recombines TRBV6-1 with TRBJ1-4; weak D call: TRBD1 (5 bases). The CDR3 spans 14 residues. V lost 3 bases, J lost 5 bases, and 10 bases lay in between. Germline V CDR1 and CDR2: MNHNS, SASEGT. DNA for the CDR3: TGTGCCAGCAGTGACAGGGCCCCGAATGAAAAACTGTTTTTT. It translates to CASSDRAPNEKLFF.

The genes are TRBV28 and TRBJ1-5, with 7 bases that match TRBD1. V was pared by 2 bases and J by 7 bases, with 8 bases of the junction left unmatched. This CDR3 has 15 amino acids. The germline CDR1 and CDR2 sequences are MDHEN and SYDVKM. The CDR3 nucleotides are TGTGCCAGCAGTTTACCTGACAGGGTCGGGCAGCCCCAGCATTTT. This sequence encodes CASSLPDRVGQPQHF.

J is TRBJ1-6 and V is TRBV6-5; TRBD1 is a possible D gene (5 bases). This CDR3 comprises 16 residues. The V gene lost 3 bases and the J gene lost 7 bases, with 16 bases spanning the gap. Germline V gene lookup returns CDR1 MNHEY and CDR2 SVGAGI. CDR3 loop: CASSYSPRQFNSPLHF. CDR3 coding DNA: TGTGCCAGCAGTTATTCACCCCGACAGTTCAATTCACCCCTCCACTTT.

This rearrangement joins TRBV6-5 to TRBJ2-7; 9 nucleotides line up with TRBD2. The CDR3 totals 14 residues. The trim removed 6 bases at V and 6 bases at J, leaving 9 bases unmatched. CDR1 is MNHEY, CDR2 SVGAGI, per germline. The chain's CDR3 is CASSRLAELGEQYF. The CDR3 DNA sequence: TGTGCCAGCAGCAGACTAGCGGAGCTGGGCGAGCAGTACTTC.